Reported below is one TCR beta chain. Its specificity is not known. The data derive from a study of blood T cells in healthy people across ages. As for the study in general: Template switching retrieved approximately one barcoded beta molecule for each two T cells.

CDR3 size: 14 residues. The V and J ends lost 5 bases and 5 bases, in that order; junction bases with no gene match: 6. Looked up from germline, CDR1 is MNHEY and CDR2 is SMNVEV (reference sequence). A sample-barcoded 5' primer and a J-beta primer mix were used in a second PCR of about 7 to 11 cycles. MiXCR was run by TCRdb on the 5' RACE reads, yielding one entry per CDR3 protein. The sample records around 1,600,000 distinct CDR3 sequences, about 45% being singletons. Notes on the study in general: Donor CMV status was unknown, possibly confounding expanded clonotype changes. Comparison with aged donors showed that long-lived donors had more naive CD4+ cells and higher diversity.

Individuals who donated were healthy Caucasians from Russia aged roughly 6 to 100. The chain has TRBV27 and TRBJ1-1, with TRBD1 matching over 9 bases. This clonotype was obtained from a woman younger than 30 in good health. Sequenced: blood. DNA of the CDR3: TGTGCCAGCAGTATACAGGGGGCGGATACTGAAGCTTTCTTT. Translated, it gives CASSIQGADTEAFF.